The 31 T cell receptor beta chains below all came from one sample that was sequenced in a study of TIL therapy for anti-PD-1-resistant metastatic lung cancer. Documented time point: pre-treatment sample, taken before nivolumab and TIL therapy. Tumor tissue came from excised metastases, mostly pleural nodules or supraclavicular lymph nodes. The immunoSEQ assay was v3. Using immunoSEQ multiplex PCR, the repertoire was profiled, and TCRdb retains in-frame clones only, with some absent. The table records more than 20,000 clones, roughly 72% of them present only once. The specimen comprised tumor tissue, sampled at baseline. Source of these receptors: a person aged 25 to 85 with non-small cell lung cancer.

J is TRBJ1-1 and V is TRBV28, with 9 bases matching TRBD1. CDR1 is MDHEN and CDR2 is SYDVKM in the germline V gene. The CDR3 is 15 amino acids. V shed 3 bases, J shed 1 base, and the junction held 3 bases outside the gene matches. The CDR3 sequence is CASSFLQGANTEAFF. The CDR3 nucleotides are TGTGCCAGCAGTTTCTTACAGGGGGCGAACACTGAAGCTTTCTTT.

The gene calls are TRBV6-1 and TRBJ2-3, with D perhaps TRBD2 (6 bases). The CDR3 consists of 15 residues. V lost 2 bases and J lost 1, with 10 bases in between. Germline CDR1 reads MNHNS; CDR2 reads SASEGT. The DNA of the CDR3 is TGTGCCAGCAGTGAACAGACGGGGGGCACAGATACGCAGTATTTT. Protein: CASSEQTGGTDTQYF.

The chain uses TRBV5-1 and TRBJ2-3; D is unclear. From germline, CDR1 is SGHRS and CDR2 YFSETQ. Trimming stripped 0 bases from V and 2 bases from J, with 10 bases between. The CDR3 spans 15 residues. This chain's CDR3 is CASSLANGYTDTQYF. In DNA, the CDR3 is TGCGCCAGCAGCTTGGCTAACGGATACACAGATACGCAGTATTTT.

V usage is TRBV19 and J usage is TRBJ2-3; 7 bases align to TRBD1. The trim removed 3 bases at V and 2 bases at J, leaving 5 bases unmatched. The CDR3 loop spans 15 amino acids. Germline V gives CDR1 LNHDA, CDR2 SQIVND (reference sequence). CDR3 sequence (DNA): TGTGCCAGTAGTATGAAAACAGGGGACACAGATACGCAGTATTTT. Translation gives CASSMKTGDTDTQYF.

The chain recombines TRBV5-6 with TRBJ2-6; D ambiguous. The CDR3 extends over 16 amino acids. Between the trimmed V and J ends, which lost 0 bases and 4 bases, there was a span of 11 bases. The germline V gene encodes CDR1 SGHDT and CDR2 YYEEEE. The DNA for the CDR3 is TGTGCCAGCAGCTTGGGCTCATTAGAAGGGGCCAACGTCCTGACTTTC. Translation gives CASSLGSLEGANVLTF.

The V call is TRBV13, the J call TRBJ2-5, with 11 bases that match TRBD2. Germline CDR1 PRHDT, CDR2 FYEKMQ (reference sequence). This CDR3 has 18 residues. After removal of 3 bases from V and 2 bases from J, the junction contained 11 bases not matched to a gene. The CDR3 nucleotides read TGTGCCAGCAGCTTCAAACTACTAGCGGGGGTTATACAAGAGACCCAGTACTTC. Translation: CASSFKLLAGVIQETQYF.

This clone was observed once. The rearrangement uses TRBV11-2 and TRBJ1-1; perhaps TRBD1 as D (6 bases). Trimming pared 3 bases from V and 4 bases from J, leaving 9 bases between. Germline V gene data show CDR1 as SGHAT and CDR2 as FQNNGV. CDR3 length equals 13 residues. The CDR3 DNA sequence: TGTGCCAGCAGCTTCAAAGGGGGCACTGAAGCTTTCTTT. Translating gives CASSFKGGTEAFF.

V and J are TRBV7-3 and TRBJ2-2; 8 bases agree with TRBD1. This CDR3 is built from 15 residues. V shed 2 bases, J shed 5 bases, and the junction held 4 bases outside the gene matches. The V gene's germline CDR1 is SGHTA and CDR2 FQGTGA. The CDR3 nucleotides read TGTGCCAGCAGCTTACAGGGGGCTGGAACCGGGGAGCTGTTTTTT. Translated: CASSLQGAGTGELFF.

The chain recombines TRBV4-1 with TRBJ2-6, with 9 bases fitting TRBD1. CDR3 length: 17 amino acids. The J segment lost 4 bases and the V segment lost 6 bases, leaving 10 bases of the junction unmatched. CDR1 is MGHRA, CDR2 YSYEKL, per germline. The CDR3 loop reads CASSLTGGLGGANVLTF. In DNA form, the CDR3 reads TGCGCCAGCAGTCTAACAGGGGGCCTTGGAGGGGCCAACGTCCTGACTTTC.

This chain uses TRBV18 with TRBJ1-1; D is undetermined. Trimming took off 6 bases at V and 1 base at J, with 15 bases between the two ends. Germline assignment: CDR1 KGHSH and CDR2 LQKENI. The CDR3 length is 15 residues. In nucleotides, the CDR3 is TGTGCCAGCTCGCGCGAGCGGGTAGGGAACACTGAAGCTTTCTTT. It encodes CASSRERVGNTEAFF.

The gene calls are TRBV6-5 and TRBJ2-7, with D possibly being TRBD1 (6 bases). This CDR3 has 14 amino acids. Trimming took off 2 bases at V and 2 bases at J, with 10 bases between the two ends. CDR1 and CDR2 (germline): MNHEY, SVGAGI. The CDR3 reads CASSYGGPPYEQYF. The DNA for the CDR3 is TGTGCCAGCAGTTACGGGGGCCCCCCCTACGAGCAGTACTTC.

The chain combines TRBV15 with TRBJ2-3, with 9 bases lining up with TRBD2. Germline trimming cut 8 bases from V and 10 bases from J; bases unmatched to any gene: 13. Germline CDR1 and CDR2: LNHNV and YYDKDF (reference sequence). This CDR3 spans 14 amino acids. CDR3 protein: CATDPGLAPPSQYF. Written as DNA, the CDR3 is TGTGCCACCGATCCGGGACTAGCACCCCCCTCGCAGTATTTT.

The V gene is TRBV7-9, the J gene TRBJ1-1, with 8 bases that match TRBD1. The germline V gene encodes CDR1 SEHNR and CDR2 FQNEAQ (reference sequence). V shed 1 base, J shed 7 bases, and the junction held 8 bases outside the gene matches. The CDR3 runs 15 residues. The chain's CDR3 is CASSLEAGGWDEAFF. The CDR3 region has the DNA TGTGCCAGCAGCTTAGAGGCAGGGGGCTGGGATGAAGCTTTCTTT. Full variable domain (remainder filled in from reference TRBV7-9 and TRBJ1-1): DTGVSQNPRHKITKRGQNVTFRCDPISEHNRLYWYRQTLGQGPEFLTYFQNEAQLEKSRLLSDRFSAERPKGSFSTLEIQRTEQGDSAMYLCASSLEAGGWDEAFFGQGTRLTVV.

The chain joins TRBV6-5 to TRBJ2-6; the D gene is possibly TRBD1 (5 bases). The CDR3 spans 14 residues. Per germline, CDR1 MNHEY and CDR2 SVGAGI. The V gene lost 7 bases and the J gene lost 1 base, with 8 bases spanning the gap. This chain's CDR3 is CASTPGSGANVLTF. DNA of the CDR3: TGTGCCAGCACCCCAGGGTCTGGGGCCAACGTCCTGACTTTC.

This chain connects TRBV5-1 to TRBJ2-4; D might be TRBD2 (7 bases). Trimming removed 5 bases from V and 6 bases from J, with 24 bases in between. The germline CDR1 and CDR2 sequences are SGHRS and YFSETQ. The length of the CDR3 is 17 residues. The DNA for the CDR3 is TGCGCCAGCAGTTACCAATGGGGGGGGCGCCGGGCAAACATTCAGTACTTC. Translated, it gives CASSYQWGGRRANIQYF.

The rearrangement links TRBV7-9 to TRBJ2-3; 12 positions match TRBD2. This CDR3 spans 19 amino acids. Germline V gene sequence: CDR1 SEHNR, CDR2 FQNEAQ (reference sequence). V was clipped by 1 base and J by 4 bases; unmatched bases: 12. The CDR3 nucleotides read TGTGCCAGCAGCTTAGGGCTAGCGGGGGGGCCCCTGGAGGCAGATACGCAGTATTTT. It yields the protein CASSLGLAGGPLEADTQYF.

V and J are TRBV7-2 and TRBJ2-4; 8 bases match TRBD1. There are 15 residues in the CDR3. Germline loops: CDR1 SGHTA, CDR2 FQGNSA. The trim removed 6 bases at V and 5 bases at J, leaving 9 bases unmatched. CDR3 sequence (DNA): TGTGCCAGCAGAGGGGGCACAGGGGGTCAAAACATTCAGTACTTC. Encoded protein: CASRGGTGGQNIQYF.

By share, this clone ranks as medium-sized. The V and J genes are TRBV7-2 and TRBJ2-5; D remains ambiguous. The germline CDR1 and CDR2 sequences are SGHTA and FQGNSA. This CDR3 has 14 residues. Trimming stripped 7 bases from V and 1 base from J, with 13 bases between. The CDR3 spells CASTPGVSQETQYF. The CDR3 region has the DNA TGTGCCAGCACCCCGGGCGTTTCCCAAGAGACCCAGTACTTC. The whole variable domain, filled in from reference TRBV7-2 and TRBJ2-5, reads GAGVSQSPSNKVTEKGKDVELRCDPISGHTALYWYRQSLGQGLEFLIYFQGNSAPDKSGLPSDRFSAERTGGSVSTLTIQRTQQEDSAVYLCASTPGVSQETQYFGPGTRLLVL.

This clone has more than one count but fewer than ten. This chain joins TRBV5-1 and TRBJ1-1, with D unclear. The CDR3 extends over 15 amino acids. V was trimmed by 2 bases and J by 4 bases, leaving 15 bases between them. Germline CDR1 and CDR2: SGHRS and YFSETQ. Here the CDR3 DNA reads TGCGCCAGCAGCTTACCTACAGAGGGCGGCACTGAAGCTTTCTTT. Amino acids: CASSLPTEGGTEAFF.

The CDR3 region is CASSLDWAGNSPLHF. CDR3 nucleotides: TGTGCCAGCAGCTTAGATTGGGCGGGGAATTCACCCCTCCACTTT. The genes are TRBV11-2 and TRBJ1-6; D is undetermined. Trimming removed 0 bases from V and 7 bases from J, with 10 bases in between. This CDR3 is 15 amino acids long. The germline CDR1 and CDR2 sequences are SGHAT and FQNNGV.

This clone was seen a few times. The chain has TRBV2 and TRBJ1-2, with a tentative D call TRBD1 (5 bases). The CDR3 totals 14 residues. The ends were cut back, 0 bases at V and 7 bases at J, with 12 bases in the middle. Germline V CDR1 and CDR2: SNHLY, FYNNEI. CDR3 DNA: TGTGCCAGCAGTGAAGCGGCAGGGCACCTTGGCTACACCTTC. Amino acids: CASSEAAGHLGYTF. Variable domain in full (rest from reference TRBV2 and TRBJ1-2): EPEVTQTPSHQVTQMGQEVILRCVPISNHLYFYWYRQILGQKVEFLVSFYNNEISEKSEIFDDQFSVERPDGSNFTLKIRSTKLEDSAMYFCASSEAAGHLGYTFGSGTRLTVV.

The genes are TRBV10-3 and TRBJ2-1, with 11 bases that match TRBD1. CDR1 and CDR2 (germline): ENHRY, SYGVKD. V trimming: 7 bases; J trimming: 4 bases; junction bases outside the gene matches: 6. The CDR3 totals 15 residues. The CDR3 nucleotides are TGTGCCATCAATATGGGACAGGGGGGGTACAATGAGCAGTTCTTC. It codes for CAINMGQGGYNEQFF.

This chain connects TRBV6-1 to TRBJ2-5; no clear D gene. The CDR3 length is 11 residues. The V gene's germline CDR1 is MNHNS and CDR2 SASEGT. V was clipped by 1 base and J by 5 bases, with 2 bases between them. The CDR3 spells CASSEVETQYF. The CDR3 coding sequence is TGTGCCAGCAGTGAAGTCGAGACCCAGTACTTC.

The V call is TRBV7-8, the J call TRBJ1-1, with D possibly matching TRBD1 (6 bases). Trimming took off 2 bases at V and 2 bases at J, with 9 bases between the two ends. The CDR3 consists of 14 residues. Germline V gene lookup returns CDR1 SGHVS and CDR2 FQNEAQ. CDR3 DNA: TGTGCCAGCAGCTTAAACAGGGTTAACACTGAAGCTTTCTTT. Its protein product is CASSLNRVNTEAFF.

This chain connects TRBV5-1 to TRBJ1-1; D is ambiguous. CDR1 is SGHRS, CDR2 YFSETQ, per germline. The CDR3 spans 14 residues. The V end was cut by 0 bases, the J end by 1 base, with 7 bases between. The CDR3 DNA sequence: TGCGCCAGCAGCTTGGACGGTCGGAACACTGAAGCTTTCTTT. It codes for CASSLDGRNTEAFF. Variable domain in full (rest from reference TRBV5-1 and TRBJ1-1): KAGVTQTPRYLIKTRGQQVTLSCSPISGHRSVSWYQQTPGQGLQFLFEYFSETQRNKGNFPGRFSGRQFSNSRSEMNVSTLELGDSALYLCASSLDGRNTEAFFGQGTRLTVV.

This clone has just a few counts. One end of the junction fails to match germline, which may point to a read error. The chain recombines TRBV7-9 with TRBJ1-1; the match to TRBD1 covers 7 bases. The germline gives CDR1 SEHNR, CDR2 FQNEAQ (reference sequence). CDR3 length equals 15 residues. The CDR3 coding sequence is TGTGCCAGCAGCCTCGCGACAGGGCCGAACCCTGAAGCTTTCTTT. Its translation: CASSLATGPNPEAFF.

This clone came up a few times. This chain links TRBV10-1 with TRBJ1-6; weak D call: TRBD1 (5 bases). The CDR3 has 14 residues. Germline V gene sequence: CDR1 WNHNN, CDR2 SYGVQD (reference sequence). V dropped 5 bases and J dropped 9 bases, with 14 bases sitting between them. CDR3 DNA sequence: TGCGCCAGCAGTCCCGGGACCACCCTTTCACCCCTCCACTTT. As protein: CASSPGTTLSPLHF.

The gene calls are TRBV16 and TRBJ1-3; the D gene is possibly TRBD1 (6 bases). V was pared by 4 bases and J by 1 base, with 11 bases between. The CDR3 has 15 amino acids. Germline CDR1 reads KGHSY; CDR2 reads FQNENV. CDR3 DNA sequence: TGTGCCAGCAGCCTACATCAGGGGTCTGGAAACACCATATATTTT. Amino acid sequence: CASSLHQGSGNTIYF.

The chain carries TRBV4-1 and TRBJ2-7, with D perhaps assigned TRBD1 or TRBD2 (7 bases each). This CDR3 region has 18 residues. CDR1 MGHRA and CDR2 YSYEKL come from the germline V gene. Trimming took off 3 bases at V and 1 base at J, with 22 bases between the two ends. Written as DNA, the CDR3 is TGCGCCAGCAGCCACAGACAGGGTTTCGGGGGGCAATCCTACGAGCAGTACTTC. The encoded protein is CASSHRQGFGGQSYEQYF.

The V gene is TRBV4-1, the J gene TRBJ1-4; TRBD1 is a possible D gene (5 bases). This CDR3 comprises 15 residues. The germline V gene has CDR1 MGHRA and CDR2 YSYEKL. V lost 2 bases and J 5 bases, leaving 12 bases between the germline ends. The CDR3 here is CASSQIPRENEKLFF. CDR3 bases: TGCGCCAGCAGCCAAATCCCCAGGGAAAATGAAAAACTGTTTTTT.

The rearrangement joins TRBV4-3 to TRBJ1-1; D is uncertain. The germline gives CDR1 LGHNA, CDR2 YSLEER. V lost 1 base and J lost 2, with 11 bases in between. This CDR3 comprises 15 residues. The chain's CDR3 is CASSQGLGSNTEAFF. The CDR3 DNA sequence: TGCGCCAGCAGCCAAGGTCTTGGTAGCAACACTGAAGCTTTCTTT.